The 8 T cell receptor beta chains reported below all come from one sample, sequenced in a study of human T cells and chemical hapten exposure listed by TCRdb under 2021. Preparation of the library involved RACE. TCRdb shows the sequencer as NextSeq 500. Using fastp trimming at Q25 and MiXCR clonotype assembly, TCRdb reanalyzed the public sequencing data and kept in-frame beta chains. Entries that share a CDR3 protein sequence are merged under the most common genes and DNA. The sample profile shows tens of thousands of distinct CDR3 sequences; roughly a tenth of them were found once. Clones ranked in the top ten supply roughly 13% of the sample. The sample's time point, from its label and the paper: patch test 2, 6 weeks after DPC sensitization. This sample's treatment or condition label indicates: therapeutic diphenylcyclopropenone sensitization with weekly scalp DPC. Total RNA was isolated from unfractionated whole blood collected in Tempus Blood RNA tubes.

The sequencing here drew on whole blood, taken in connection with sensitization to the hapten diphenylcyclopropenone (DPC). These receptors were collected from a woman in her 30s with alopecia areata. Some clones in this sample may be carry-over from other donors' samples.

The chain carries TRBV6-5 and TRBJ2-4; 7 bases map to TRBD1. This CDR3 is 14 amino acids long. Trimming took 2 bases from V and 11 from J; bases not matched to a gene: 9. Germline V gene lookup returns CDR1 MNHEY and CDR2 SVGAGI. The CDR3 loop reads CASSYEGGWDVQYF. CDR3 nucleotides: TGTGCCAGCAGTTACGAAGGGGGCTGGGACGTTCAGTACTTC.

The DNA for the CDR3 is TGTGCCAGCAGCTTAGTAGGGCAGCCCTATGGCTACACCTTC. This codes for CASSLVGQPYGYTF. This rearrangement joins TRBV7-2 to TRBJ1-2; D call uncertain. CDR1 and CDR2 from the germline V gene are SGHTA and FQGNSA. Deletions cut 1 base from V and 4 bases from J, with 10 bases between. The CDR3 is 14 residues long.

The chain recombines TRBV14 with TRBJ2-3, with TRBD1 matching 9 bases. The closer fit of TRBJ1-5 to the DNA end suggests the J call may be wrong. The CDR3 totals 16 residues. Germline V CDR1 and CDR2: SGHDN, FVKESK. CDR3 loop: CASSQSTGGGTDTQHF. The CDR3 coding sequence is TGTGCCAGCAGCCAATCCACAGGGGGCGGCACAGATACGCAGCATTTT.

This clonotype came up many times. The rearrangement joins TRBV4-3 to TRBJ2-3; D tentatively fits TRBD1 or TRBD2 (5 bases each). The CDR3 loop spans 15 amino acids. The ends were cut back, 0 bases at V and 1 base at J, with 8 bases in the middle. The germline V gene encodes CDR1 LGHNA and CDR2 YSLEER. CDR3 nucleotide sequence: TGCGCCAGCAGCCAAGAAGGGACGGGCACAGATACGCAGTATTTT. It yields the protein CASSQEGTGTDTQYF.

This clonotype came up a few times. The V call is TRBV19, the J call TRBJ1-2; 9 bases match TRBD1. Germline V gene data show CDR1 as LNHDA and CDR2 as SQIVND (reference sequence). Losses at the gene ends were 4 bases for V and 4 bases for J; bases not matched to a gene: 4. This CDR3 has 14 amino acids. CDR3: CASSTDRGGYGYTF. The CDR3 nucleotides are TGTGCCAGTAGTACGGACAGGGGAGGCTATGGCTACACCTTC.

The gene calls are TRBV2 and TRBJ2-7, with 12 nucleotides matching TRBD1. Germline trimming cut 8 bases from V and 2 bases from J; bases unmatched to any gene: 1. From germline, CDR1 is SNHLY and CDR2 FYNNEI. The CDR3 runs to 13 residues. CDR3 protein: CASGDRGPYEQYF. Written as DNA, the CDR3 is TGTGCCAGCGGGGACAGGGGGCCCTACGAGCAGTACTTC.

The table lists this clonotype with many counts. The chain carries TRBV7-6 and TRBJ1-2; D is ambiguous. Germline V lookup: CDR1 SGHVS, CDR2 FNYEAQ. The CDR3 is 13 residues long. Between the trimmed V and J ends, which lost 1 base and 4 bases, there was a span of 7 bases. CDR3 region: CASSLEGGYGYTF. DNA of the CDR3: TGTGCCAGCAGCTTAGAGGGCGGCTATGGCTACACCTTC.

This clonotype showed up just a few times. The chain has TRBV27 and TRBJ2-7, with D hard to call. Deletions cut 3 bases from V and 1 base from J, with 7 bases between. The CDR3 loop spans 13 amino acids. CDR1 and CDR2 (germline): MNHEY, SMNVEV (reference sequence). CDR3 DNA: TGTGCCAGCAGTTTCGGTAGATCCTACGAGCAGTACTTC. Translation gives CASSFGRSYEQYF.